This T cell receptor beta chain was found in a study of response to subunit inactivated influenza vaccine (dated by TCRdb to 2016 to 2019). For context, the study as a whole: To follow how T cells responded to a trivalent subunit inactivated influenza vaccine, the researchers relied on deep quantitative profiling of the T cell receptor repertoire. Results the study describes overall, beyond this receptor: According to the authors, only a limited number of new T cells may be recruited by each seasonal influenza vaccination.

The method behind the library was RT-PCR. Sequencing instrument: Illumina HiSeq 2500. TCRdb trimmed public reads at Q25 via fastp, called clones via MiXCR and kept in-frame beta chains. A single entry per CDR3 protein holds the most common genes and DNA from its merged rows. The sample records approximately 730,000 distinct CDR3 sequences, around 13% of which are singletons. The ten largest clones capture less than 7% of the sample. Relative to germline, V is 3 bases shorter and J is 2 bases shorter, with 16 bases between their ends. The cysteine opens and the phenylalanine closes a CDR3 of 16 amino acids. Only the CDR3 DNA is retained, 48 bases long and in frame from the first base. CDR1 SEHNR and CDR2 FQNEAQ were looked up in the germline V gene (reference sequence). With respect to this clonotype: What this receptor recognizes is not known. No qualities accompany the bases; no much larger clone lies one base away.

The sequencing here drew on PBMCs from blood, taken 14 days before vaccination. The source of this sequence is a man aged 50-59 years who received an inactivated influenza vaccine. Donor details come from another sample of the same person, matched by shared clones. The chain uses TRBV7-9 and TRBJ2-5; the D gene is possibly TRBD1 or TRBD2, with 6 bases matching each. The nucleotide sequence reads TGTGCCAGCAGCTTGCTACAGGGACGGGGGCAAGAGACCCAGTACTTC. The translation is CASSLLQGRGQETQYF.